This T cell receptor (beta chain) originates from a study of blood T cell repertoires in COVID-19. Study context: Sample material is recorded as cDNA or gDNA derived from T cells, B-cell-depleted T cells, or PBMCs.

V gave up 0 bases and J gave up 3 bases, with 16 bases separating them. The germline gives CDR1 SGHRS, CDR2 YFSETQ. This CDR3 contains 16 residues. Original methodology: Counts of nucleated cells, estimated from reference gene primer amplification, were obtained. Clones were read by immunoSEQ multiplex PCR, and TCRdb kept only the in-frame ones, dropping some. V, J and clone size are those of that table, while D and trimming were read from the DNA. This repertoire shows under 65,000 clones, 89% found once; its top ten account for roughly 2.3%. This TCR came from a human donor in a cohort sampled during active COVID-19. The chain couples TRBV5-1 to TRBJ2-7, with D possibly being TRBD2 (5 bases). The sequencing input was peripheral blood. CDR3 in amino acids: CASSLVWSSSNYEQYF. The CDR3 DNA reads as TGCGCCAGCAGCTTGGTTTGGTCTAGCAGCAACTACGAGCAGTACTTC.